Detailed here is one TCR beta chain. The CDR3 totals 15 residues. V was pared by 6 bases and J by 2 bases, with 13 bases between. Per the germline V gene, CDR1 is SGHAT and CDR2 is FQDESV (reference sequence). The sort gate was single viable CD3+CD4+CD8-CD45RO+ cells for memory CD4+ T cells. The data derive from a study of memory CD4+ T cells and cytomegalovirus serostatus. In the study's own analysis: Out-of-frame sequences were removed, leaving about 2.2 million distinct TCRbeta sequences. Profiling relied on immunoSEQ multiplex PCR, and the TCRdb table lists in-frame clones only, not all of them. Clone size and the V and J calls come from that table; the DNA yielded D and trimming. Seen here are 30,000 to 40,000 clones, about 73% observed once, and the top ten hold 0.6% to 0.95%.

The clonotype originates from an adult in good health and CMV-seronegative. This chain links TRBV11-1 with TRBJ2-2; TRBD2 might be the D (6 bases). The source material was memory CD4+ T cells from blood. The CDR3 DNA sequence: TGTGCCAGCAGTCCCGGGACTTACAACACCGGGGAGCTGTTTTTT. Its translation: CASSPGTYNTGELFF.